Listed here are 9 T cell receptor beta chains from one sample, sequenced in a study of OX40 agonist ivuxolimab in advanced cancers. Using immunoSEQ multiplex PCR, the repertoire was profiled, and TCRdb retains in-frame clones only, with some absent. This sample yields about 83,000 clones, of which just over 90% are seen a single time; 0.7% to 0.9% belongs to the top ten. The sample in question was CD4+ or CD8+ T cells sorted from blood, obtained in a trial of the OX40 agonist ivuxolimab. All receptors derive from an adult with an advanced solid tumor such as melanoma, head and neck, liver or kidney cancer.

The rearrangement joins TRBV6-6 to TRBJ2-6; D ambiguous. The CDR3 sequence is 16 residues long. V was trimmed by 10 bases and J by 0 bases, leaving 16 bases between them. Germline CDR1 reads MNHNY; CDR2 reads SVGAGI (reference sequence). The CDR3 here is CATTVTSSSGANVLTF. CDR3 nucleotide sequence: TGTGCCACAACAGTTACCTCCAGCTCTGGGGCCAACGTCCTGACTTTC.

This chain joins TRBV2 and TRBJ2-5; 7 nucleotides align to TRBD1. After removal of 7 bases from V and 5 bases from J, the junction contained 7 bases not matched to a gene. Germline assignment: CDR1 SNHLY and CDR2 FYNNEI. The CDR3 is 13 amino acids. The CDR3 spells CASIYRGRETQYF. CDR3 sequence (DNA): TGTGCCAGCATTTACAGGGGCAGGGAGACCCAGTACTTC.

This clone appeared a single time. The genes are TRBV27 and TRBJ2-2; D remains unclear. The CDR3 is 15 residues long. Per the germline V gene, CDR1 is MNHEY and CDR2 is SMNVEV (reference sequence). V shed 4 bases and J shed 1 base, with 10 bases lying between them. CDR3 DNA sequence: TGTGCCAGCAGTTCACGGTTTGGGAACACCGGGGAGCTGTTTTTT. As protein: CASSSRFGNTGELFF.

On this clone: Other DNA sequences of this sample code for an identical CDR3. J is TRBJ2-2 and V is TRBV19, with TRBD2 matching 11 bases. The CDR3 loop spans 14 amino acids. Trimming removed 4 bases from V and 7 bases from J; junction bases left unmatched: 2. CDR1 is LNHDA, CDR2 SQIVND, per germline (reference sequence). CDR3 bases: TGTGCCAGTAGTACAGGACTAGCGGGCGGGGAGCTGTTTTTT. Amino acids: CASSTGLAGGELFF. The entire variable domain, with the rest obtained from reference TRBV19 and TRBJ2-2, is as follows: DGGITQSPKYLFRKEGQNVTLSCEQNLNHDAMYWYRQDPGQGLRLIYYSQIVNDFQKGDIAEGYSVSREKKESFPLTVTSAQKNPTAFYLCASSTGLAGGELFFGEGSRLTVL.

The chain carries TRBV27 and TRBJ2-3, with D uncertain. With 6 bases removed from V and 4 bases from J, the gap between germline ends came to 11 bases. There are 13 residues in the CDR3. CDR1 is MNHEY and CDR2 is SMNVEV in the germline V gene (reference sequence). The CDR3 bases are TGTGCCAGCAGCGGATTAAGAGCAGATACGCAGTATTTT. This sequence encodes CASSGLRADTQYF.

The rearrangement links TRBV7-2 to TRBJ2-7; 14 bases agree with TRBD2. The V gene's germline CDR1 is SGHTA and CDR2 FQGNSA. The V and J ends lost 4 bases and 7 bases, in that order; junction bases with no gene match: 6. The CDR3 consists of 15 residues. The CDR3 protein is CASSYPGLAGVEQYF. The CDR3 DNA reads as TGTGCCAGCAGCTACCCGGGACTAGCGGGAGTTGAGCAGTACTTC.

This rearrangement joins TRBV5-4 to TRBJ1-2; D remains ambiguous. CDR1 and CDR2 from the germline V gene are SGHNT and YYREEE (reference sequence). The CDR3 runs to 15 residues. Trimming took off 4 bases at V and 3 bases at J, with 16 bases between the two ends. DNA of the CDR3: TGTGCCAGCAGCCCTTCCGAGGGATCCGACTATGGCTACACCTTC. It yields the protein CASSPSEGSDYGYTF.

V usage is TRBV7-6 and J usage is TRBJ1-4; TRBD1 might be the D (5 bases). Between the trimmed V and J ends, which lost 3 bases and 0 bases, there was a span of 14 bases. Germline V gives CDR1 SGHVS, CDR2 FNYEAQ. The CDR3 is made up of 17 amino acids. As DNA, the CDR3 is TGTGCCAGCAGCTTGGGGGTGACAGCCCCAACTAATGAAAAACTGTTTTTT. Translated: CASSLGVTAPTNEKLFF.

This chain links TRBV19 with TRBJ1-5; D is ambiguous. CDR3 length equals 13 residues. V lost 6 bases, J lost 6 bases, and 12 bases lay in between. CDR1 LNHDA and CDR2 SQIVND come from the germline V gene (reference sequence). The CDR3 region is CASRAGVGQPQHF. CDR3 sequence (DNA): TGTGCCAGTAGGGCAGGTGTAGGTCAGCCCCAGCATTTT.